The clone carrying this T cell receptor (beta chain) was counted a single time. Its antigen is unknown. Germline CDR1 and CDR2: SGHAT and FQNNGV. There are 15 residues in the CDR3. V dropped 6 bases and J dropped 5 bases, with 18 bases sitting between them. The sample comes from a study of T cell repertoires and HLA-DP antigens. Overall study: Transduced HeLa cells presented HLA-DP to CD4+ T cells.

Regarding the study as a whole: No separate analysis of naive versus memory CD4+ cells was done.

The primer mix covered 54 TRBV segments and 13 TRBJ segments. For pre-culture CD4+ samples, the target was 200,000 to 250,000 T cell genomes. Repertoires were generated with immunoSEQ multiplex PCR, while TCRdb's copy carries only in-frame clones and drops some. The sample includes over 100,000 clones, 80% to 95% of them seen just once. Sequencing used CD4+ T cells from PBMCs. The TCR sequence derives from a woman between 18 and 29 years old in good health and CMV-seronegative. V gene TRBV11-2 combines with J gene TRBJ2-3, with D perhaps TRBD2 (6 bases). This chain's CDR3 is CASRSLLGLLDTQYF. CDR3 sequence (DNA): TGTGCCAGCAGGTCTTTGTTGGGACTTTTAGATACGCAGTATTTT.